Below, 24 T cell receptor beta chains from the same sample are listed, as sequenced in a study of T cells after somatic rescue of genetic block. Method: immunoSEQ multiplex PCR; TCRdb's copy keeps in-frame clones and lacks some. The data show about 15,000 clones, approximately 76% seen once. The source material was peripheral blood mononuclear cells (PBMCs). These receptors were taken from a boy younger than 18.

V and J are TRBV4-2 and TRBJ2-7; D gene ambiguous. CDR3 length equals 14 residues. CDR1 and CDR2 (germline): LGHNA, YNFKEQ. Trimming pared 1 base from V and 0 bases from J, leaving 7 bases between. DNA for the CDR3: TGTGCCAGCAGCCAAGGAGTGGGCTCCTACGAGCAGTACTTC. It yields the protein CASSQGVGSYEQYF.

The genes are TRBV2 and TRBJ2-6, with D possibly being TRBD2 (6 bases). The CDR3 contains 16 residues. Germline V gene sequence: CDR1 SNHLY, CDR2 FYNNEI. Trimming cost V 6 bases and J 2 bases, with 14 bases left between them. CDR3 region: CASSSGTLAGANVLTF. DNA for the CDR3: TGTGCCAGCAGCTCAGGGACTCTTGCTGGGGCCAACGTCCTGACTTTC. The whole variable domain, remainder taken from reference TRBV2 and TRBJ2-6, is EPEVTQTPSHQVTQMGQEVILRCVPISNHLYFYWYRQILGQKVEFLVSFYNNEISEKSEIFDDQFSVERPDGSNFTLKIRSTKLEDSAMYFCASSSGTLAGANVLTFGAGSRLTVL.

The V gene is TRBV6-6, the J gene TRBJ2-7; 9 nucleotides agree with TRBD1. In germline, CDR1 is MNHNY, CDR2 SVGAGI (reference sequence). The V and J ends lost 6 bases and 4 bases, in that order; junction bases with no gene match: 7. This CDR3 is 14 amino acids long. CDR3 sequence reads: CASRRQGGRYEQYF. Written as DNA, the CDR3 is TGTGCCAGCAGACGACAGGGGGGGAGGTACGAGCAGTACTTC.

The chain carries TRBV7-3 and TRBJ2-2; tentatively, D is TRBD2 (5 bases). Trimming pared 2 bases from V and 1 base from J, leaving 5 bases between. This CDR3 region has 14 residues. The germline gives CDR1 SGHTA, CDR2 FQGTGA. In nucleotides, the CDR3 is TGTGCCAGCAGCTTAGGAGGGAACACCGGGGAGCTGTTTTTT. It yields the protein CASSLGGNTGELFF.

CDR3 nucleotides: TGTGCCAGCAGCCCTCCTGGGTCCTACGAGCAGTACTTC. Translation gives CASSPPGSYEQYF. V and J are TRBV7-3 and TRBJ2-7, with D uncertain. Trimming stripped 5 bases from V and 1 base from J, with 9 bases between. The CDR3 extends over 13 amino acids. The germline gives CDR1 SGHTA, CDR2 FQGTGA. Combining the CDR3 with reference TRBV7-3 and TRBJ2-7 gives the whole variable domain GAGVSQTPSNKVTEKGKYVELRCDPISGHTALYWYRQSLGQGPEFLIYFQGTGAADDSGLPNDRFFAVRPEGSVSTLKIQRTERGDSAVYLCASSPPGSYEQYFGPGTRLTVT.

The chain employs TRBV19 and TRBJ1-6; 9 positions agree with TRBD1. The germline V gene has CDR1 LNHDA and CDR2 SQIVND (reference sequence). This CDR3 is built from 14 residues. Losses at the gene ends were 9 bases for V and 5 bases for J; bases not matched to a gene: 5. The CDR3 DNA reads as TGTGCCAGCTCCCGGGACAGGGATAATTCACCCCTCCACTTT. Translation: CASSRDRDNSPLHF.

In DNA form, the CDR3 reads TGTGCCAGCAGCGGGGACAGGGCCTACGAGCAGTACTTC. Translated: CASSGDRAYEQYF. The J gene is TRBJ2-7, the V gene TRBV7-9, with 9 positions matching TRBD1. Germline V lookup: CDR1 SEHNR, CDR2 FQNEAQ (reference sequence). The CDR3 length is 13 residues. V trimming: 5 bases; J trimming: 2 bases; junction bases outside the gene matches: 1.

This chain joins TRBV6-5 and TRBJ2-7; D is uncertain. Trimming shortened V by 0 bases and J by 3 bases, and 9 bases separated the two germline ends. Germline CDR1 reads MNHEY; CDR2 reads SVGAGI. This CDR3 comprises 14 residues. CDR3 in amino acids: CASSYSFPDYEQYF. For the CDR3, the DNA is TGTGCCAGCAGTTACTCCTTCCCCGACTACGAGCAGTACTTC.

The V call is TRBV15, the J call TRBJ1-4, with 8 bases identical to TRBD1. The CDR3 has 17 residues. The V and J ends lost 1 base and 4 bases, in that order; junction bases with no gene match: 8. Germline CDR1 LNHNV, CDR2 YYDKDF (reference sequence). DNA of the CDR3: TGTGCCACCAGCAGAGGGCAGGGGGCGCCGGATAATGAAAAACTGTTTTTT. Protein product: CATSRGQGAPDNEKLFF.

The chain employs TRBV28 and TRBJ1-4; TRBD1 matches at 10 bases. CDR3 size: 14 residues. Germline CDR1 and CDR2: MDHEN and SYDVKM. The V segment lost 6 bases and the J segment 7 bases; nucleotides outside the gene matches: 5. The CDR3 nucleotides are TGTGCCAGCAGCCCCGACAGGGGGCCTGAAAAACTGTTTTTT. It yields the protein CASSPDRGPEKLFF. Combining the CDR3 with reference TRBV28 and TRBJ1-4 gives the whole variable domain DVKVTQSSRYLVKRTGEKVFLECVQDMDHENMFWYRQDPGLGLRLIYFSYDVKMKEKGDIPEGYSVSREKKERFSLILESASTNQTSMYLCASSPDRGPEKLFFGSGTQLSVL.

V usage is TRBV10-3 and J usage is TRBJ1-2; D unresolved. The CDR3 is made up of 14 amino acids. Germline CDR1 reads ENHRY; CDR2 reads SYGVKD. V gave up 9 bases and J gave up 2 bases, with 16 bases separating them. The CDR3 DNA follows: TGTGCCATTCAGTGGGTGCACGGAAACTATGGCTACACCTTC. Encoded protein: CAIQWVHGNYGYTF.

The CDR3 nucleotides read TGCGCCAGCATCGATGTGGGGGTGGCCCCCTACGAGCAGTACTTC. Residues: CASIDVGVAPYEQYF. This sequence joins TRBV10-2 and TRBJ2-7, with D perhaps TRBD1 or TRBD2 (5 bases each). The CDR3 sequence is 15 residues long. The germline CDR1 and CDR2 sequences are WSHSY and SAAADI. Trimming pared 7 bases from V and 2 bases from J, leaving 18 bases between.

This clone was recorded only once. The chain has TRBV5-4 and TRBJ2-5, with D perhaps TRBD2 (6 bases). Looked up from germline, CDR1 is SGHNT and CDR2 is YYREEE (reference sequence). The CDR3 length is 14 residues. V lost 0 bases to trimming and J lost 4 bases, with 10 bases between them. CDR3 region: CASSLGGTGETQYF. In DNA form, the CDR3 reads TGTGCCAGCAGCTTGGGCGGGACCGGAGAGACCCAGTACTTC.

The V call is TRBV27, the J call TRBJ1-6; 8 bases align to TRBD1. This CDR3 contains 15 residues. V trimming: 2 bases; J trimming: 6 bases; junction bases outside the gene matches: 3. Germline CDR1 reads MNHEY; CDR2 reads SMNVEV (reference sequence). The DNA of the CDR3 is TGTGCCAGCAGTTTAGACAGGGGTCGTAATTCACCCCTCCACTTT. Translation: CASSLDRGRNSPLHF.

CDR3 nucleotides: TGTGCCACCTCCCCCGGGACACCCTTTAGAGGCTACACCTTC. Amino acids: CATSPGTPFRGYTF. J is TRBJ1-2 and V is TRBV19, with D tentatively TRBD1 (6 bases). V was trimmed by 10 bases and J by 8 bases, leaving 23 bases between them. The CDR3 extends over 14 amino acids. Germline values: CDR1 LNHDA, CDR2 SQIVND (reference sequence).

This clone is a singleton in its sample. V gene TRBV18 combines with J gene TRBJ2-7; D tentatively fits TRBD1 or TRBD2 (5 bases each). Trimming shortened V by 0 bases and J by 2 bases, and 11 bases separated the two germline ends. The CDR3 consists of 15 residues. The V gene's germline CDR1 is KGHSH and CDR2 LQKENI. The CDR3 region has the DNA TGTGCCAGCTCACCACCGGCCGGGGCTCCCTACGAGCAGTACTTC. It yields the protein CASSPPAGAPYEQYF.

CDR3 in DNA: TGCGCCAGCAGTCCCCAGGGTTTGGAGACCCAGTACTTC. This translates into CASSPQGLETQYF. The chain carries TRBV4-1 and TRBJ2-5; a weak D match, TRBD1 (5 bases). V lost 6 bases, J lost 5 bases, and 13 bases lay in between. The CDR3 is 13 amino acids. CDR1 is MGHRA, CDR2 YSYEKL, per germline.

This chain links TRBV18 with TRBJ2-7; 8 bases are shared with TRBD1. V was clipped by 3 bases and J by 2 bases; unmatched bases: 3. The CDR3 contains 14 residues. The germline CDR1 and CDR2 sequences are KGHSH and LQKENI. This CDR3 reads CASSPGQGTYEQYF. CDR3 nucleotides: TGTGCCAGCTCACCCGGACAGGGCACCTACGAGCAGTACTTC.

V usage is TRBV6-5 and J usage is TRBJ2-3; D unresolved. CDR1 is MNHEY, CDR2 SVGAGI, per germline. V was cut by 0 bases and J by 0 bases, with 1 base left in between. This CDR3 has 13 amino acids. The CDR3 coding sequence is TGTGCCAGCAGTTACTCAAGCACAGATACGCAGTATTTT. It is translated as CASSYSSTDTQYF.

The J gene is TRBJ2-7, the V gene TRBV18, with 9 positions matching TRBD2. The ends lost 5 bases at V and 0 bases at J; junction bases unmatched: 5. The CDR3 contains 15 residues. Germline loops: CDR1 KGHSH, CDR2 LQKENI. This CDR3 reads CASSTLAGTSYEQYF. In DNA, the CDR3 is TGTGCCAGCTCAACGCTAGCGGGAACCTCCTACGAGCAGTACTTC.

This clone has just a few counts. J is TRBJ1-4 and V is TRBV6-5, with TRBD1 as a possible D gene (6 bases). CDR1 and CDR2 from the germline V gene are MNHEY and SVGAGI. There are 15 residues in the CDR3. V dropped 0 bases and J dropped 6 bases, with 11 bases sitting between them. CDR3 nucleotide sequence: TGTGCCAGCAGTTACTCGACGGGACAACATGAAAAACTGTTTTTT. This gives the protein CASSYSTGQHEKLFF.

The rearrangement joins TRBV10-3 to TRBJ2-1; D is unclear. Deletions cut 4 bases from V and 8 bases from J, with 6 bases between. Germline V gene lookup returns CDR1 ENHRY and CDR2 SYGVKD. The CDR3 runs to 11 residues. The CDR3 sequence is CAISGGDEQFF. CDR3 bases: TGTGCCATCAGTGGGGGTGATGAGCAGTTCTTC.

The chain couples TRBV5-4 to TRBJ2-7; 11 nucleotides align to TRBD2. CDR3 length equals 15 residues. The V gene's germline CDR1 is SGHNT and CDR2 YYREEE (reference sequence). V lost 4 bases to trimming and J lost 1 base; unmatched junction nucleotides: 4. The chain's CDR3 is CASSRLAGRSYEQYF. The DNA for the CDR3 is TGTGCCAGCAGCCGACTAGCGGGAAGATCCTACGAGCAGTACTTC.

By share of the sample, this clone is medium-sized (0.01 to 0.1%). V is TRBV9 and J is TRBJ2-1, with D unclear. Germline lookup yields CDR1 SGDLS and CDR2 YYNGEE. V lost 0 bases, J lost 6 bases, and 4 bases lay in between. This CDR3 region has 12 residues. DNA for the CDR3: TGTGCCAGCAGCGTAGGGATCAATGAGCAGTTCTTC. It codes for CASSVGINEQFF.